One and the same sample provided the 20 T cell receptor beta chains below, sequenced in a study of T-cell reconstitution after alpha-beta-depleted transplantation in children. Molecular barcoding with unique molecular identifiers was used for the TCRbeta library. MiXCR, run by TCRdb on the PCR reads, gives a single entry per CDR3 protein. The table has about 980,000 distinct CDR3 sequences, about 29% seen once. The sample consisted of PBMCs, mostly from graft donor cells, taken 360 days after TCRalphabeta/CD19-depleted stem cell transplant. The source of these receptors is a boy younger than two who had a stem cell transplant for SCID, so the T cells may come from the graft donor.

This clonotype was observed a single time. The chain recombines TRBV3-1 with TRBJ2-5; tentatively, D is TRBD1 or TRBD2 (6 bases each). CDR3 length: 17 amino acids. Germline assignment: CDR1 LGHDT and CDR2 YNNKEL (reference sequence). V was shortened by 1 base and J by 0 bases, with 15 bases between the two germline ends. The CDR3 nucleotides are TGTGCCAGCAGCCAAGGTATTCGAGGGGGGAACCAAGAGACCCAGTACTTC. The encoded protein is CASSQGIRGGNQETQYF.

In this sample, this clonotype turned up a few times. At one end, the junction sequence differs from germline, possibly due to a read error. This rearrangement joins TRBV12-3 or TRBV12-4 to TRBJ2-1, with D possibly being TRBD1 (6 bases). This CDR3 spans 14 amino acids. The CDR3 loop is CATSNREGRGEQFF. DNA for the CDR3: TGTGCCACCAGTAACAGGGAAGGAAGGGGTGAGCAGTTCTTC.

The genes are TRBV5-1 and TRBJ2-4, with a weak D call TRBD1 (6 bases). The CDR3 consists of 17 residues. From germline, CDR1 is SGHRS and CDR2 YFSETQ. The germline V and J ends were trimmed by 0 bases and 0 bases, with 13 bases remaining between them. The CDR3 DNA reads TGCGCCAGCAGCTTGGATCTGGGACAATTAGCCAAAAACATTCAGTACTTC. As protein: CASSLDLGQLAKNIQYF.

This clonotype has only a few counts. This chain joins TRBV29-1 and TRBJ2-1; 8 nucleotides agree with TRBD2. The CDR3 covers 13 residues. After removal of 6 bases from V and 8 bases from J, the junction contained 9 bases not matched to a gene. Per the germline V gene, CDR1 is SQVTM and CDR2 is ANQGSEA. The CDR3 DNA sequence: TGCAGCGTCGGGACTAGGGTCATCCATGAGCAGTTCTTC. It encodes CSVGTRVIHEQFF.

This clonotype was counted only a few times. This rearrangement joins TRBV6-5 to TRBJ1-1, with a tentative D call TRBD1 (5 bases). The CDR3 sequence is 12 residues long. The V end was cut by 6 bases, the J end by 3 bases, with 8 bases between. In germline, CDR1 is MNHEY, CDR2 SVGAGI. The DNA of the CDR3 is TGTGCCAGCAGAAACAGGTACACTGAAGCTTTCTTT. Its translation is CASRNRYTEAFF.

J is TRBJ2-6 and V is TRBV20-1; D is possibly TRBD1 (6 bases). The CDR3 has 17 residues. Trimming left V 0 bases short and J 0 bases short, with 12 bases between. CDR1 is DFQATT and CDR2 is SNEGSKA in the germline V gene (reference sequence). The CDR3 region is CSARDKGVYSGANVLTF. The CDR3 region has the DNA TGCAGTGCTAGAGATAAGGGGGTATACTCTGGGGCCAACGTCCTGACTTTC.

The V call is TRBV5-1, the J call TRBJ2-1, with 10 bases identical to TRBD2. Germline CDR1 SGHRS, CDR2 YFSETQ. CDR3 length: 15 amino acids. The V segment lost 2 bases and the J segment 7 bases; nucleotides outside the gene matches: 6. CDR3 in amino acids: CASSFELAGENEQFF. The CDR3 DNA follows: TGCGCCAGCAGCTTCGAGCTAGCGGGGGAAAATGAGCAGTTCTTC.

This clonotype has just a few counts. The chain couples TRBV4-3 to TRBJ2-4; D unclear. The CDR3 length is 15 residues. The germline gives CDR1 LGHNA, CDR2 YSLEER. V lost 1 base and J lost 0, with 7 bases in between. CDR3 nucleotide sequence: TGCGCCAGCAGCCAAGGGCGATTAGCCAAAAACATTCAGTACTTC. Translation gives CASSQGRLAKNIQYF.

The V and J genes are TRBV7-2 and TRBJ2-1; D remains unclear. V was shortened by 7 bases and J by 4 bases, with 14 bases between the two germline ends. The CDR3 runs 14 residues. Germline V gene sequence: CDR1 SGHTA, CDR2 FQGNSA. This CDR3 is CASTLGGGYNEQFF. The CDR3 DNA reads as TGTGCCAGCACCTTGGGTGGTGGTTACAATGAGCAGTTCTTC.

This clonotype was picked up a small number of times. CDR3 residues: CSVARGQLYNEQFF. The DNA of the CDR3 is TGCAGCGTAGCGCGGGGACAGCTTTACAATGAGCAGTTCTTC. The gene calls are TRBV29-1 and TRBJ2-1; a weak D match, TRBD1 (7 bases). This CDR3 spans 14 amino acids. CDR1 SQVTM and CDR2 ANQGSEA come from the germline V gene. V was shortened by 6 bases and J by 4 bases, with 16 bases between the two germline ends.

The chain carries TRBV9 and TRBJ2-3, with 12 bases that match TRBD2. The CDR3 is made up of 16 amino acids. CDR1 and CDR2 from the germline V gene are SGDLS and YYNGEE. The V segment lost 0 bases and the J segment 2 bases; nucleotides outside the gene matches: 1. The CDR3 loop is CASSVGLAGDTDTQYF. In nucleotides, the CDR3 is TGTGCCAGCAGCGTAGGACTAGCGGGGGACACAGATACGCAGTATTTT.

A note on this clonotype: The missing conserved phenylalanine or tryptophan at the end of this CDR3 makes a read error likely. The rearrangement uses TRBV5-4 and TRBJ2-2; no reliable D call. Germline lookup yields CDR1 SGHNT and CDR2 YYREEE (reference sequence). This CDR3 spans 14 amino acids. CDR3 amino acids: CASSLGQNSGELFC. CDR3 sequence (DNA): TGTGCCAGCAGCTTGGGGCAGAACTCCGGGGAGCTGTTTTGT.

This clonotype was recorded a few times. V and J are TRBV6-5 and TRBJ2-5; no clear D. Looked up from germline, CDR1 is MNHEY and CDR2 is SVGAGI. The V and J ends lost 2 bases and 7 bases respectively, with 20 bases between them. CDR3 length equals 16 residues. The CDR3 coding sequence is TGTGCCAGCAGTTACCCGACGGCCGGCTACGTGGGGACCCAGTACTTC. Amino acids: CASSYPTAGYVGTQYF.

This clonotype was recorded only once. The rearrangement links TRBV5-1 to TRBJ2-1; D may correspond to TRBD1 or TRBD2 (6 bases each). Germline CDR1 is SGHRS and CDR2 is YFSETQ. The length of the CDR3 is 15 residues. The V end was cut by 2 bases, the J end by 3 bases, with 12 bases between. Here the CDR3 DNA reads TGCGCCAGCAGCTTCCCGGGGGCCTACTACAATGAGCAGTTCTTC. This codes for CASSFPGAYYNEQFF.

This clonotype was seen only a few times. This chain uses TRBV29-1 with TRBJ1-2; TRBD1 might be the D (5 bases). CDR3 length: 13 amino acids. V was shortened by 5 bases and J by 4 bases, with 14 bases between the two germline ends. CDR1 SQVTM and CDR2 ANQGSEA come from the germline V gene. CDR3 in DNA: TGCAGCGTTCACGAGGGACTGTCCTATGGCTACACCTTC. Protein: CSVHEGLSYGYTF.

This clonotype has a handful of counts. The genes are TRBV5-1 and TRBJ2-7; 9 bases are shared with TRBD1. Per germline, CDR1 SGHRS and CDR2 YFSETQ. The junction had 9 bases not matched to a gene; V was cut back by 5 bases and J by 6 bases. There are 14 residues in the CDR3. The CDR3, as DNA: TGCGCCAGCAGGAAGGGACAGGGATCGGGCGAGCAGTACTTC. Encoded protein: CASRKGQGSGEQYF.

This clonotype was seen a handful of times. The chain recombines TRBV18 with TRBJ1-1; D not certain. Trimming removed 3 bases from V and 5 bases from J, with 19 bases in between. The CDR3 covers 16 residues. CDR1 and CDR2 (germline): KGHSH, LQKENI. CDR3 residues: CASSPREVLDVTEAFF. The CDR3 DNA follows: TGTGCCAGCTCACCCCGCGAAGTACTGGACGTGACTGAAGCTTTCTTT.

The chain combines TRBV5-1 with TRBJ2-5; 7 bases line up with TRBD1. The V segment lost 0 bases and the J segment 4 bases; nucleotides outside the gene matches: 9. Germline V gene data show CDR1 as SGHRS and CDR2 as YFSETQ. The length of the CDR3 is 16 residues. The DNA for the CDR3 is TGCGCCAGCAGCTTGGCCGTGAGGGGGCGGTTAGAGACCCAGTACTTC. Its protein is CASSLAVRGRLETQYF.

A few counts support this clonotype. This rearrangement joins TRBV5-6 to TRBJ2-2, with 8 bases aligning to TRBD2. V shed 3 bases and J 5 bases; nucleotides not matched to a gene: 9. The CDR3 covers 16 residues. In germline, CDR1 is SGHDT, CDR2 YYEEEE. The CDR3 reads CASSYTGGAWTGELFF. Here the CDR3 DNA reads TGTGCCAGCAGCTATACCGGGGGGGCATGGACCGGGGAGCTGTTTTTT.

V gene TRBV20-1 combines with J gene TRBJ1-5; 7 bases are shared with TRBD1. V dropped 3 bases and J dropped 1; count of bases not matched to a gene: 9. Germline V CDR1 and CDR2: DFQATT, SNEGSKA (reference sequence). The CDR3 has 16 amino acids. CDR3 nucleotides: TGCAGTGCTAGCAGGGGGGCCCGTCAGAGCAATCAGCCCCAGCATTTT. Translating it yields CSASRGARQSNQPQHF.